This is a list of T cell receptor beta chains from one sample in a study of blood T cell repertoires in COVID-19. TCRdb's copy holds only in-frame clones and misses some; the assay was immunoSEQ multiplex PCR. The sample records about 240,000 clones, 87% being singletons. The specimen sequenced was peripheral blood. The receptors stem from a man in his fifties or sixties who had recovered from COVID-19. The CDR3 runs from the conserved cysteine through the conserved F or W. A D gene is named only where the DNA matches it firmly. Size tells how often a clone was seen (once, few, many) or the class of an expanded clone, and some rows leave it out.

J,size,D,V,CDR3,DNA
TRBJ2-6,.,TRBD1,TRBV9,CASRPGQGLSGANVLTF,TGTGCCAGCAGACCGGGACAGGGACTGTCCGGGGCCAACGTCCTGACTTTC
TRBJ1-2,.,TRBD1,TRBV28,CASSLTGGDYGYTF,TGTGCCAGCAGTTTGACAGGGGGCGACTATGGCTACACCTTC
TRBJ1-2,many,TRBD1,TRBV19,CASSQDRDFYGYTF,TGTGCCAGTAGTCAGGACAGGGACTTCTATGGCTACACCTTC
TRBJ1-2,.,.,TRBV6-5,CASRRLELDGYTF,TGTGCCAGCAGACGGTTGGAGTTGGATGGCTACACCTTC
TRBJ1-1,.,TRBD1,TRBV18,CASSRDSQAEAFF,TGTGCCAGCTCAAGGGACAGCCAGGCTGAAGCTTTCTTT
TRBJ1-5,few,.,TRBV5-8,CASSSPWRGNQPQHF,TGTGCCAGCAGCTCCCCTTGGCGGGGAAATCAGCCCCAGCATTTT
TRBJ1-3,.,TRBD1,TRBV7-8,CASSKQGWDTIYF,TGTGCCAGCAGCAAACAGGGGTGGGACACCATATATTTT
TRBJ2-7,.,TRBD1,TRBV5-6,CASSGGQTFYEQYF,TGTGCCAGCAGTGGGGGACAGACCTTCTACGAGCAGTACTTC
TRBJ1-4,.,.,TRBV6-5,CASSNRVREKLFF,TGTGCCAGCAGTAACAGGGTTCGGGAAAAACTGTTTTTT
TRBJ2-7,once,TRBD1,TRBV10-2,CASRDGQGASEQYF,TGCGCCAGCAGGGACGGCCAGGGGGCAAGCGAGCAGTACTTC
TRBJ1-6,once,TRBD1,TRBV10-3,CAISERRTGSNSPLHF,TGTGCCATCAGTGAGAGAAGGACAGGGTCAAATTCACCCCTCCACTTT
TRBJ2-2,.,.,TRBV24-1,CATRGQLANTGELFF,TGTGCCACCAGAGGTCAACTAGCGAACACCGGGGAGCTGTTTTTT
TRBJ1-4,.,.,TRBV4-1,CASSQEAGARNEKLFF,TGCGCCAGCAGCCAAGAAGCAGGCGCCCGTAATGAAAAACTGTTTTTT
TRBJ2-3,.,.,TRBV20-1,CSASKGPGTDTQYF,TGCAGTGCTAGTAAGGGGCCAGGGACAGATACGCAGTATTTT
TRBJ2-1,once,TRBD2,TRBV11-2,CASSSPGGPPYNEQFF,TGTGCCAGCAGCTCGCCGGGGGGTCCTCCTTACAATGAGCAGTTCTTC
TRBJ2-7,.,TRBD1,TRBV5-1,CASSRGQGGSEQYF,TGCGCCAGCAGCCGGGGACAGGGAGGGAGCGAGCAGTACTTC
TRBJ2-4,.,TRBD2,TRBV19,CASRTGGAKNIQYF,TGTGCCAGTAGGACGGGGGGAGCCAAAAACATTCAGTACTTC
TRBJ2-7,.,TRBD2,TRBV11-2,CASSLAGGRYEQYF,TGTGCCAGCAGCTTAGCGGGAGGGCGGTACGAGCAGTACTTC
TRBJ1-2,.,TRBD1,TRBV7-8,CASSIRDRPSYGYTF,TGTGCCAGCAGCATAAGGGACAGGCCCTCCTATGGCTACACCTTC
TRBJ2-3,.,.,TRBV3-1/TRBV3-2,CASSQVGGAGGDTQYF,TGTGCCAGCAGCCAAGTAGGAGGGGCCGGGGGAGATACGCAGTATTTT
TRBJ1-2,.,TRBD1,TRBV6-4,CASSPGQGRGYTF,TGTGCCAGCAGCCCAGGACAGGGGAGAGGCTACACCTTC
TRBJ2-7,.,TRBD2,TRBV6-5,CASRHKSGGAYEQYF,TGTGCCAGCAGACACAAGAGCGGGGGGGCCTACGAGCAGTACTTC
TRBJ2-5,.,.,TRBV24-1,CATSDPQGTGETQYF,TGTGCCACCAGTGATCCGCAGGGGACGGGAGAGACCCAGTACTTC
TRBJ1-4,.,.,TRBV27,CASSYYQGFEKLFF,TGTGCCAGCAGTTACTACCAGGGTTTTGAAAAACTGTTTTTT
TRBJ2-1,.,.,TRBV18,CASSPVRGEQFF,TGTGCCAGCTCACCTGTTCGGGGGGAGCAGTTCTTC
TRBJ2-5,.,.,TRBV29-1,CSVETEYQETQYF,TGCAGCGTTGAAACTGAGTACCAAGAGACCCAGTACTTC
TRBJ1-1,.,.,TRBV5-4,CASSLLTVDTEAFF,TGTGCCAGCAGCTTGTTAACGGTCGACACTGAAGCTTTCTTT
TRBJ2-4,once,TRBD1,TRBV2,CASSGGQGGRNIQYF,TGTGCCAGCAGCGGGGGACAGGGGGGAAGGAACATTCAGTACTTC
TRBJ2-3,once,TRBD2,TRBV6-5,CASSYSVRGGKDTQYF,TGTGCCAGCAGTTACTCGGTTCGGGGGGGCAAAGATACGCAGTATTTT
TRBJ2-3,.,TRBD2,TRBV4-1,CASSQAPGLDFGDTQYF,TGCGCCAGCAGCCAAGCACCGGGACTAGACTTTGGGGATACGCAGTATTTT
TRBJ1-2,.,TRBD1,TRBV19,CASRGTGIYGYTF,TGTGCCAGTCGGGGGACAGGGATCTATGGCTACACCTTC
TRBJ1-3,.,.,TRBV6-5,CASSSGGRSGNTIYF,TGTGCCAGCAGTAGCGGGGGACGGTCTGGAAACACCATATATTTT
TRBJ1-5,.,TRBD1,TRBV7-2,CASSSQGTGVRGQPQHF,TGTGCCAGCAGCTCTCAGGGGACAGGGGTTCGCGGGCAGCCCCAGCATTTT
TRBJ2-1,.,.,TRBV6-5,CASSYGGGPSYNEQFF,TGTGCCAGCAGTTACGGCGGGGGCCCCTCCTACAATGAGCAGTTCTTC
TRBJ1-5,.,.,TRBV30,CAWAGGGNQPQHF,TGTGCCTGGGCGGGTGGGGGCAATCAGCCCCAGCATTTT
TRBJ1-6,.,.,TRBV30,CAWSHSRFNSPLHF,TGTGCCTGGAGTCACAGTCGGTTCAATTCACCCCTCCACTTT
TRBJ2-1,.,TRBD2,TRBV7-6,CASSLPGLAGGLYNEQFF,TGTGCCAGCAGCTTACCAGGACTAGCGGGGGGGCTGTACAATGAGCAGTTCTTC
TRBJ2-3,.,TRBD2,TRBV7-2,CASSFDGGSADTQYF,TGTGCCAGCAGCTTCGACGGGGGGTCTGCAGATACGCAGTATTTT
TRBJ2-7,.,.,TRBV28,CASSRVYEQYF,TGTGCCAGCAGCCGGGTCTACGAGCAGTACTTC
TRBJ1-5,.,TRBD1,TRBV7-9,CASSSETGNQPQHF,TGTGCCAGCAGCTCTGAGACAGGGAATCAGCCCCAGCATTTT
TRBJ2-3,few,TRBD2,TRBV7-9,CASSFLTSGGRGDTQYF,TGTGCCAGCAGCTTCCTGACTAGCGGGGGGCGTGGAGATACGCAGTATTTT
TRBJ1-5,.,.,TRBV27,CASSLLAGSNQPQHF,TGTGCCAGCAGTTTATTGGCAGGGAGCAATCAGCCCCAGCATTTT
TRBJ2-3,.,.,TRBV19,CASSIGGGGRVTDTQYF,TGTGCCAGTAGTATAGGAGGGGGGGGGCGCGTCACAGATACGCAGTATTTT
TRBJ2-1,.,.,TRBV15,CATSMEGIYNEQFF,TGTGCCACCAGCATGGAGGGTATCTACAATGAGCAGTTCTTC
TRBJ2-3,.,TRBD2,TRBV9,CASSRLAGGLVDTQYF,TGTGCCAGCAGCCGACTAGCGGGGGGGCTAGTGGATACGCAGTATTTT
TRBJ2-3,.,TRBD2,TRBV5-4,CASSNLVGGDTQYF,TGTGCCAGCAGCAACCTAGTCGGGGGGGATACGCAGTATTTT
TRBJ1-2,.,.,TRBV3-1/TRBV3-2,CASSQRGSYGYTF,TGTGCCAGCAGCCAAAGGGGGAGCTATGGCTACACCTTC
TRBJ2-1,.,TRBD2,TRBV9,CASSGGAGIYNEQFF,TGTGCCAGCAGCGGAGGAGCGGGGATCTACAATGAGCAGTTCTTC
TRBJ1-6,.,.,TRBV6-1,CASSAKAGAAPSPYNSPLHF,TGTGCCAGCAGTGCGAAGGCAGGGGCCGCCCCGAGCCCCTATAATTCACCCCTCCACTTT
TRBJ2-1,.,TRBD1,TRBV28,CASSSQAGTGSGEQFF,TGTGCCAGCAGTTCACAAGCCGGGACAGGGAGTGGTGAGCAGTTCTTC
TRBJ2-1,.,.,TRBV24-1,CATSEGANYNEQFF,TGTGCCACCAGTGAAGGAGCGAACTACAATGAGCAGTTCTTC
TRBJ2-7,.,.,TRBV5-6,CASSLIEGSHEQYF,TGTGCCAGCAGCTTGATTGAGGGCTCCCACGAGCAGTACTTC
TRBJ2-7,once,.,TRBV18,CASSYQANYEQYF,TGTGCCAGCTCATACCAGGCTAACTACGAGCAGTACTTC
TRBJ2-3,.,.,TRBV6-5,CASIRRLADTQYF,TGTGCCAGCATTCGAAGACTCGCAGATACGCAGTATTTT